This T cell receptor beta chain was observed in a study of blood T cell repertoires in COVID-19. The wider study: Acute and convalescent COVID-19 specimens originated in the United States, Italy and Spain. The cDNA or gDNA used as material had been derived from T cells, B-cell-depleted T cells, or PBMCs.

The CDR3 is 15 amino acids. V lost 0 bases and J lost 6, with 15 bases in between. Per the germline V gene, CDR1 is ENHRY and CDR2 is SYGVKD. Per the original methods: Amplification of reference gene primers provided the estimated nucleated cell counts. TCRdb's copy holds only in-frame clones and misses some; the assay was immunoSEQ multiplex PCR. That table is the source of V, J and clone size, and D and trimming were worked out from the DNA. The sample lists 250,000 or so clones; around 84% were seen once. This TCR came from a woman aged 18-29 years with acute or convalescent COVID-19. Sample: peripheral blood. The V and J genes are TRBV10-3 and TRBJ2-7; D might be TRBD1 (5 bases). CDR3 sequence: CAISESGREGSEQYF. As DNA, the CDR3 is TGTGCCATCAGTGAGTCGGGCAGGGAAGGGTCCGAGCAGTACTTC.